This T cell receptor (beta chain) comes out of a study of cytomegalovirus exposure and HLA in healthy donors (dated by TCRdb to between 2016 and 2019). Regarding the complete study: In an earlier analysis of 587 of the donors, about 260 Gb of sequence data and some 120 million unique TCR beta sequences from 180 million or so T cells were reported. The genetic ancestry cluster associated with self-reported Caucasian donors included 65% to 90% of the roughly 400 genotyped donors. An early release that covered roughly 600 HLA-typed donors contained around 300 gigabases of sequencing data and 75 million to 100 million unique TCR sequences. A later genetic analysis took genome-wide SNP genotypes for about three fifths of the 666 donors and used that subset as a discovery cohort. Using immunosequencing, the study profiled T cell repertoires from 666 subjects and related those repertoires to cytomegalovirus serostatus. HLA typing included class I and class II loci at four-digit resolution. The aim of the study was to test whether cataloging public T cell receptors could identify signatures of past pathogen exposure. The study combined high-throughput TCR immunosequencing, statistical association of individual TCRs with disease status, and machine learning to predict cytomegalovirus infection status. All discovery cohort repertoires had been generated on a single sequencing platform. Donor age, sex, ethnicity and CMV serostatus were compiled alongside the repertoire data. Because of strong linkage in the cohort, 4 to 6 DR-DQ haplotypes were treated as single units for association and clustering. Typing coverage varied by locus: 629-630 donors for A, B, C, DRB1 and DQB1; under 550 for DQA1; more than 600 for DPA1; about 450 for DPB1. A later analysis re-examined previously published TCR beta repertoires from 500 to 700 donors and added high-resolution HLA genotyping to investigate patterns of TCR occurrence. To decide whether each TCR beta V gene segment behaved as functional or pseudogenic, an earlier analysis of fewer than 750 of the donors relied on high-throughput TCR beta sequencing. In addition to the first cohort of 666 subjects, a separate validation cohort of 130 or so different subjects was used. On average, around 240,000 unique TCR beta nucleotide sequences were sequenced per donor among roughly 430 genotyped donors of the cohort, with around 19% of those sequences being non-productive. In the later analysis, no new phenotypic data were used to find candidate immune exposures; instead, reliance was placed on TCR beta sequences and their occurrence across donors. The full study reports these points: According to a later genetic analysis, donors in an Asian-associated ancestry cluster had fewer N-insertions in productive TCRs than the approximately 650-donor mean. A later analysis associated 16,951 TCR beta sequences with specific HLA alleles at a false discovery rate of 0.05. A few of the identified cytomegalovirus-associated TCR beta chains were confirmed in vitro to be specific for cytomegalovirus antigens. It was suggested by the authors that the approach could potentially be generalized to other disease states and immunological phenotypes. Because the 87-base-pair reads could not distinguish some IMGT-functional V segments, including TRBV6-2 and TRBV6-3, those segments were excluded. Most TCR sequences were observed very rarely across donors, whereas some public TCRs were present in many individuals. This cohort had only TCR beta chains sequenced, and the lack of alpha or paired-chain data limited which features could be detected. The only immune exposure information available for the cohort was CMV serostatus. A further reported finding was that TCR beta sequences accurately predicted the HLA-A and HLA-B alleles for most subjects in the first cohort. Assigning TCR associations to individual alleles was difficult when HLA alleles, especially DR and DQ, strongly co-occurred. Because counts were too low, seventeen rarely observed V segments, including chromosome 9 orphons, were left out of the earlier analysis of over 550 of the donors. In an earlier analysis of some 550 of the donors, most TCR beta V segments were observed in productive rearrangements about 90% or about 30% of the time, broadly matching IMGT annotations. The study gave a list of more than 150 TCR beta chains associated with cytomegalovirus. An association between a missense DCLRE1C variant and V-gene and J-gene trimming of TCR beta chains was found in a later genetic analysis and replicated in an independent cohort. A later analysis found that TCR association rates varied across HLA loci, with DRB1 alleles showing the most associated TCRs and HLA-C alleles the fewest. A later analysis reported that several top co-occurrence clusters appeared linked to parvovirus B19, influenza, CMV and Epstein-Barr virus. In a later analysis, HLA-associated TCR beta chains showed more clonal expansion and lower generation probabilities than non-associated chains that were equally common. A cluster of highly shared sequence variants was judged likely to be a technical artifact of the sequencing pipeline. Roughly uniform sequencing depth across donors was assumed in presence/absence analyses, although this assumption may not hold. Because HLA typing was unavailable for some donors at each locus, only the typed subset was used in association tests. According to a later analysis, most CMV-associated TCR beta chains appeared to be HLA-restricted, and the HLA associations seemed to be driven largely by CMV exposure. Correlated functional status among segregating V segments might reflect linkage disequilibrium, but an unknown experimental factor could not be ruled out. The classifier was reported to diagnose cytomegalovirus status with high specificity and sensitivity in both the original and validation cohorts.

Concerning this clone: The antigen it binds to is not known. The sample holds no much larger clone one base away, and base qualities are not on file.

The cohort comprised some 700 healthy bone marrow donors. All cohort members were sampled while nominally healthy, although unrecorded immune exposures were likely present. The donor was CMV seropositive and was included in the group of 250 to 350 seropositive cohort members. A peripheral blood sample was provided by each donor, and peripheral blood mononuclear cells were used for TCR beta sequencing. Genomic DNA extraction from the blood cell samples was performed with the Qiagen DNeasy Blood Extraction Kit. V is reduced by 4 bases and J by 2 bases, leaving a spacing of 8 bases between them. CDR1 and CDR2 (ENHRY, SYGVKD) derive from the germline V gene. The CDR3 numbers 13 residues from cysteine through phenylalanine. Only the CDR3 portion is preserved as DNA: 39 bases, with reading frame beginning at the first base. Receptors were amplified or captured by the immunoSEQ multiplex PCR assay. For the multiplex PCR, a mixture combining 60 forward primers for TCR Vbeta segments and 13 reverse primers for TCR Jbeta segments was used. The CDR3 region of rearranged TCR beta genes was amplified from genomic DNA by a multiplex PCR assay. The Illumina HiSeq System was used to sequence the amplified TCR beta libraries as 87-base-pair reads. Regarding the original processing steps: In a later analysis, some 80 million unique TCR beta chains were counted across the 690 or so repertoires, and roughly 9.9 million of these chains were shared by at least two donors. Raw reads were error-corrected and collapsed into unique sequences with a nearest-neighbor algorithm that merged closely related sequences to remove PCR and sequencing errors. Alignment of CDR3 sequences to IMGT reference sequences was used to assign V, D and J gene segments. For a sequence to be retained, a match of at least six nucleotides was required to both a V gene segment and a J gene segment. A rearrangement was called productive if the CDR3 had no stop codons and remained in frame with V and J, and every other rearrangement was called non-productive. CDR3 was defined by IMGT convention, running from the second conserved V-encoded cysteine to the conserved J-encoded phenylalanine. In an earlier analysis of roughly 610 of the donors, sequences lacking an unambiguous match to a single V gene segment were excluded. In an earlier analysis of about 590 of the donors, a V segment was called functional when productive rearrangements were above 56.7%, and segregating when the standard deviation between donors exceeded 5%. To diagnose cytomegalovirus status from the catalog of TCR beta chain sequences, a statistical classification framework was built. A later analysis assigned V and J genes by comparing TCR nucleotide sequences with IMGT/GENE-DB human TR gene sequences. A later analysis assigned CDR3 sequences and most-parsimonious VDJ recombination scenarios with the TCRdist pipeline. A later analysis defined each TCR beta chain by its CDR3 amino acid sequence plus V-gene family, and excluded reads lacking a unique V-gene family. As a way to deal with suspected cross-contamination and a sequencing artifact, a later analysis dropped 640 or so nucleotide sequences that were highly shared and had low generation probability. A later analysis calculated a clonal expansion index for each public chain from normalized within-repertoire ranks of inferred template counts. A later analysis computed generation probabilities with a VDJ recombination model fitted to out-of-frame rearrangements, and checked the results against IGoR. Hypergeometric tests were used in a later analysis to score TCR-TCR, TCR-HLA and TCR-CMV co-occurrence, with a repertoire-size bias correction applied to the TCR pairs. False discovery rates were estimated in a later analysis by permuting HLA or CMV assignments 20 times. A later analysis grouped co-occurring TCRs with DBSCAN, adding TCRdist sequence similarity when clustering within HLA-allele-positive subsets. Repertoires with fewer than 30,000 or more than 120,000 public chains, plus five repertoires with anomalous nucleotide sharing, were excluded from co-occurrence clustering. This is the immuneACCESS table as TCRdb keeps it, with only in-frame sequences that have V and J called. A part of the clones is gone; compared with another copy, unresolved V genes explain less than half, and the rest is unexplained. That table furnishes V, J and clone size, whereas the DNA furnished D and trimming. The sample table shows 150,000 to 200,000 clones, and around 80% are seen once. In total, the top ten clones hold about 1.3% of the sample.

The material sequenced was PBMCs. The chain couples TRBV10-3 to TRBJ1-2; a tentative D match to TRBD1 spans 5 bases. The TCR comes from a girl aged 10-17 years in good health and CMV-seropositive. This receptor has the CDR3 CAISGDRNYGYTF. DNA sequence: TGTGCCATCAGTGGAGACAGAAACTATGGCTACACCTTC.